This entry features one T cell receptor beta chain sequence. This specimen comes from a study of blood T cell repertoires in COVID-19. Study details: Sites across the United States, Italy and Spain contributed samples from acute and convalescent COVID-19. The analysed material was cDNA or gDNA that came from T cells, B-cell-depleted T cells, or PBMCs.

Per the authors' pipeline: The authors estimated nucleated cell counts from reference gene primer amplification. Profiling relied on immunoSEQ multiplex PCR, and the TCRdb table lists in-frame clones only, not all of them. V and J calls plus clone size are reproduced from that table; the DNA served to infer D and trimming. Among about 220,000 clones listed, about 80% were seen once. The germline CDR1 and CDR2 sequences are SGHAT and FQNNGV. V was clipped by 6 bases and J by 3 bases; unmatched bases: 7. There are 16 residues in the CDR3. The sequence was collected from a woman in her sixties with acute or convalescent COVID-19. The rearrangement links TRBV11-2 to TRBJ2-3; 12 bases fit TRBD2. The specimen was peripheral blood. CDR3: CASSHPLAGGTDTQYF. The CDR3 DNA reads TGTGCCAGCAGTCACCCCCTAGCGGGGGGGACAGATACGCAGTATTTT.